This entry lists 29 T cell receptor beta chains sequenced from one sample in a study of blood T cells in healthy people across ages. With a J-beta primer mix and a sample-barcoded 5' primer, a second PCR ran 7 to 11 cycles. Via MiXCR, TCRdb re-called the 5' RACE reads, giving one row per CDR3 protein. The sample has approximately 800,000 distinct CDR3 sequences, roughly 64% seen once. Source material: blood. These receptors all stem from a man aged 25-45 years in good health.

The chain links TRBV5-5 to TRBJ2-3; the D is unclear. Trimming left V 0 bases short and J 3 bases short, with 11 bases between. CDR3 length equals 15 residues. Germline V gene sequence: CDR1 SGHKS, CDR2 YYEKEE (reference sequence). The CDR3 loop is CASSLVLLETDTQYF. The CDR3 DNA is TGTGCCAGCAGCTTGGTTCTTCTGGAAACAGATACGCAGTATTTT.

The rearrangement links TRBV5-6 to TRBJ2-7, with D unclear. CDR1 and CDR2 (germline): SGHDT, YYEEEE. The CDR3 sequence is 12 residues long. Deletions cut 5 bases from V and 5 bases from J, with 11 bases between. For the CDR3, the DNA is TGTGCCAGCAGTAGATCCGGACACGAGCAGTACTTC. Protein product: CASSRSGHEQYF.

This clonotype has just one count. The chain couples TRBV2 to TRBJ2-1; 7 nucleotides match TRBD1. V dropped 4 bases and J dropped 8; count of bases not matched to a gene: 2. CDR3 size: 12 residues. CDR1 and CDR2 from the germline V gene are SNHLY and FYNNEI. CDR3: CASSAQGYEQFF. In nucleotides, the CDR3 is TGTGCCAGCAGTGCACAGGGGTATGAGCAGTTCTTC.

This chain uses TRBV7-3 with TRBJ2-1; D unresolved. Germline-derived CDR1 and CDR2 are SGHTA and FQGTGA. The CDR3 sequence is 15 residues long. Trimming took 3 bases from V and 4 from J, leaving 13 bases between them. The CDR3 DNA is TGTGCCAGCAGCTTGACCCCTGTCCCGTACAATGAGCAGTTCTTC. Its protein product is CASSLTPVPYNEQFF. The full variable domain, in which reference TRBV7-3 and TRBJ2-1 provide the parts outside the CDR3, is GAGVSQTPSNKVTEKGKYVELRCDPISGHTALYWYRQSLGQGPEFLIYFQGTGAADDSGLPNDRFFAVRPEGSVSTLKIQRTERGDSAVYLCASSLTPVPYNEQFFGPGTRLTVL.

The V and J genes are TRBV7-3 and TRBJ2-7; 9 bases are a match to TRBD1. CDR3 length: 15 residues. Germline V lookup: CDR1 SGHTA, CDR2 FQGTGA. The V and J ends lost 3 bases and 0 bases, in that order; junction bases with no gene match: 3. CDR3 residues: CASSLTGGFSYEQYF. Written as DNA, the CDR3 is TGTGCCAGCAGCTTGACAGGGGGGTTCTCCTACGAGCAGTACTTC.

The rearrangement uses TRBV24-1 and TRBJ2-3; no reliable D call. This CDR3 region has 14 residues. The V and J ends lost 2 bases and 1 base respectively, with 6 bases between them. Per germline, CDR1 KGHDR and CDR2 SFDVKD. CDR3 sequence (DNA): TGTGCCACCAGTGATTGGCCGCGCACAGATACGCAGTATTTT. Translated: CATSDWPRTDTQYF.

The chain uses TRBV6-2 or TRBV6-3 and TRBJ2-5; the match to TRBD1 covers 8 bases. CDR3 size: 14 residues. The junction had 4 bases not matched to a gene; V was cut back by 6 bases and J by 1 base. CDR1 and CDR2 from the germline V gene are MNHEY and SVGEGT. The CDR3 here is CASRGDRPQETQYF. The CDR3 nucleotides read TGTGCCAGCAGAGGGGACAGGCCCCAAGAGACCCAGTACTTC.

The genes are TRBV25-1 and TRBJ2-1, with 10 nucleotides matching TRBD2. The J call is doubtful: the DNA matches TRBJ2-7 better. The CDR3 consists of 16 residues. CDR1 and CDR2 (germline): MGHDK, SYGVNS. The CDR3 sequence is CASSTSGIGSYNEQYF. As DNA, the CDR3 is TGTGCCAGCAGTACTAGCGGGATAGGATCCTACAATGAGCAGTACTTC.

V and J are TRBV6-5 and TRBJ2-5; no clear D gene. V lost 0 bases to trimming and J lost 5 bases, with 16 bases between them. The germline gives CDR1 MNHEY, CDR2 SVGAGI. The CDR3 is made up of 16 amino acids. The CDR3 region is CASSYSGIVAGETQYF. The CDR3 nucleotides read TGTGCCAGCAGTTACTCAGGGATAGTCGCTGGGGAGACCCAGTACTTC.

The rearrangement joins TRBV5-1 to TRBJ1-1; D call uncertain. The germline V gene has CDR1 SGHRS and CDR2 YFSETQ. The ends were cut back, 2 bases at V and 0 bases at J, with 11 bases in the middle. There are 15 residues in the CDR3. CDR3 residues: CASSFGPFMNTEAFF. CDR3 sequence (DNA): TGCGCCAGCAGCTTCGGACCGTTCATGAACACTGAAGCTTTCTTT.

CDR3 amino acids: CATNEQFF. The CDR3 DNA is TGTGCCACCAATGAGCAGTTCTTC. V usage is TRBV7-9 and J usage is TRBJ2-1; the D is unclear. CDR1 is SEHNR and CDR2 is FQNEAQ in the germline V gene (reference sequence). The CDR3 totals 8 residues. V was clipped by 10 bases and J by 6 bases, with 1 base between them.

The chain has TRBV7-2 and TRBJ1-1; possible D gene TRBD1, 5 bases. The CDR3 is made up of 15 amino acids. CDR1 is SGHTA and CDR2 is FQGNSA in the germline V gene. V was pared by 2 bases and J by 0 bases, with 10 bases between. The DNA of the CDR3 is TGTGCCAGCAGCTTACAGGGTTCTATGAACACTGAAGCTTTCTTT. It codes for CASSLQGSMNTEAFF.

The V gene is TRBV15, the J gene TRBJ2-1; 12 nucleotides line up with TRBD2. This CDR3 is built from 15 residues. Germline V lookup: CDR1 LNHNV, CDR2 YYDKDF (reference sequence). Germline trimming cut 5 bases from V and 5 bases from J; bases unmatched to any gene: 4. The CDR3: CATSEGLAGDNEQFF. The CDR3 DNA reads TGTGCCACCAGCGAGGGACTAGCGGGCGACAATGAGCAGTTCTTC.

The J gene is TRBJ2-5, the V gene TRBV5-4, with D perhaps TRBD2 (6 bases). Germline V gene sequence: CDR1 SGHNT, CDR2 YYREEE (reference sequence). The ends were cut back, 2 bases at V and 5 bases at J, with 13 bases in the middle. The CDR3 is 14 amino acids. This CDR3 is CASSFWGEGETQYF. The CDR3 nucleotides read TGTGCCAGCAGCTTCTGGGGGGAAGGCGAGACCCAGTACTTC.

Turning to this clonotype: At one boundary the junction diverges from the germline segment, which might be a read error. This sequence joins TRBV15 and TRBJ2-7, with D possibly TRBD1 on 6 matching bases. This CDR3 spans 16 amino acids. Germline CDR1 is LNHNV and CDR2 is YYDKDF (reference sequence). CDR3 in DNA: TGTGCCACCAGCAGAGTTTTCAAAGGGGGAACCTACGTGCAGTACTTC. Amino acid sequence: CATSRVFKGGTYVQYF.

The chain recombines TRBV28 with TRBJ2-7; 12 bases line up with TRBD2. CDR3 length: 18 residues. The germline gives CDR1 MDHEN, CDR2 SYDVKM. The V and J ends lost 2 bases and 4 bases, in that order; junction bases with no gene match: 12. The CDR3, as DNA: TGTGCCAGCAGTTTAAGGGAGACTAGCGGGAGTAACGGTTACGAGCAGTACTTC. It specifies CASSLRETSGSNGYEQYF.

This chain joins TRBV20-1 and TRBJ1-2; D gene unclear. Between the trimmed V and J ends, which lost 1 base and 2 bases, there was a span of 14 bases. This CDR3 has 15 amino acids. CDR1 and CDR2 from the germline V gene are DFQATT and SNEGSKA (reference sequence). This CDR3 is CSARAGPRQNYGYTF. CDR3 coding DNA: TGCAGTGCTAGAGCAGGTCCGCGCCAGAACTATGGCTACACCTTC.

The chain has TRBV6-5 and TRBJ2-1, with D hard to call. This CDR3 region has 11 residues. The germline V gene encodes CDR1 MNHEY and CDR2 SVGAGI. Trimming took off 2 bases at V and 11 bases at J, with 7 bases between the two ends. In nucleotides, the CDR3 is TGTGCCAGCAGTTACGGCCAGAAGCAGTTCTTC. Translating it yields CASSYGQKQFF.

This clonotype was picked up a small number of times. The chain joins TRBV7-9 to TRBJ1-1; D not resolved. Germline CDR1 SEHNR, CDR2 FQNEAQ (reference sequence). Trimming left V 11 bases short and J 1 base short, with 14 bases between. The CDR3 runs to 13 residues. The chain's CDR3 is CAVTRVRNTEAFF. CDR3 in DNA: TGTGCCGTCACAAGGGTCCGGAACACTGAAGCTTTCTTT.

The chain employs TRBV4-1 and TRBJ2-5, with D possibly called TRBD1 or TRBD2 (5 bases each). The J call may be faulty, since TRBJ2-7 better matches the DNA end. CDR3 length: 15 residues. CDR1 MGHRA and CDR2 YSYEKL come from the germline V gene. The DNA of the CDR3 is TGCGCCAGCAGCCAAAGTCCGGGGCCCTACTACGAGCAGTACTTC. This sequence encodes CASSQSPGPYYEQYF.

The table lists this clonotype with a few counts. The CDR3 DNA is TGTGCCAGCCATGCCGGGACCACACCAGGGGAGCAGTACTTC. Protein: CASHAGTTPGEQYF. The V gene is TRBV7-2, the J gene TRBJ2-5; tentatively, D is TRBD1 (6 bases). V was clipped by 8 bases and J by 11 bases, with 24 bases between them. The CDR3 totals 14 residues. The V gene's germline CDR1 is SGHTA and CDR2 FQGNSA.

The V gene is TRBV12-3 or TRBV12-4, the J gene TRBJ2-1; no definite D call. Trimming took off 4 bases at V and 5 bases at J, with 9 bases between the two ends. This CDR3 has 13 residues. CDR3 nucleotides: TGTGCCAGCAGTTCGCCGGGCCACAATGAGCAGTTCTTC. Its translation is CASSSPGHNEQFF.

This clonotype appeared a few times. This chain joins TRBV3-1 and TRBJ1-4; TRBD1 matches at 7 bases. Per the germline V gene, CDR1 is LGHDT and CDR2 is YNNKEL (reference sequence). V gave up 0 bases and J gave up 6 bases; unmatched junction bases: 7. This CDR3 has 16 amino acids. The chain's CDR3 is CASSQEGAGTDEKLFF. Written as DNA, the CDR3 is TGTGCCAGCAGCCAAGAAGGGGCCGGGACAGATGAAAAACTGTTTTTT.

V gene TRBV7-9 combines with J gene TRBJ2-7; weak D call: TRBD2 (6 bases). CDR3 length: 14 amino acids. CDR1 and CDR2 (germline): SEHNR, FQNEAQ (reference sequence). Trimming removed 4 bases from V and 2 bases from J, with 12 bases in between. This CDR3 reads CASSWDFQTYEQYF. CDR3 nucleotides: TGTGCCAGCAGCTGGGACTTCCAGACCTACGAGCAGTACTTC.

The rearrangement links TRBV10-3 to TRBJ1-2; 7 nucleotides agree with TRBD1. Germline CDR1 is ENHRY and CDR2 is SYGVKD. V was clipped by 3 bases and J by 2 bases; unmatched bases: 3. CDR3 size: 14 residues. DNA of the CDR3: TGTGCCATCAGTGACCTACAGGGGAACTATGGCTACACCTTC. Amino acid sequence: CAISDLQGNYGYTF.

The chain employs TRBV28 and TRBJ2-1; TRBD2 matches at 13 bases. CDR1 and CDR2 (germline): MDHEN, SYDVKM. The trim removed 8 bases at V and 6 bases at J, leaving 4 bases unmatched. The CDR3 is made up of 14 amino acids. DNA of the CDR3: TGTGCCAGCGAGGGGACTAGCGGGATCAATGAGCAGTTCTTC. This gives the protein CASEGTSGINEQFF.

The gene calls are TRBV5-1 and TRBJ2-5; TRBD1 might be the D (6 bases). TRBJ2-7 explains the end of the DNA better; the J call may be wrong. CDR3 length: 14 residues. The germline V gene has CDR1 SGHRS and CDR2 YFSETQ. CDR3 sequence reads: CASKPRDNTYEQYF. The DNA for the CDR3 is TGCGCCAGCAAGCCCCGGGACAACACCTACGAGCAGTACTTC.

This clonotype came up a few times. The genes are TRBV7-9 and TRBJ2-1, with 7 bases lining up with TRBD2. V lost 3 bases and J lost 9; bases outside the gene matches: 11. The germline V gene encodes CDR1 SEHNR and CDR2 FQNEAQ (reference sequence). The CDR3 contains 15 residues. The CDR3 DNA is TGTGCCAGCAGCTTGGCTAGCGGTACCTCAAGTGAGCAGTTCTTC. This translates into CASSLASGTSSEQFF.

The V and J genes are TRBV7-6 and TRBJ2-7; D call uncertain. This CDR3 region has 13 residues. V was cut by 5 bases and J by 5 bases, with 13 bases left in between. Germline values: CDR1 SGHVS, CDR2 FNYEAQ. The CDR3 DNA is TGTGCCAGCAGCCAACACCGCTTTGACGAGCAGTACTTC. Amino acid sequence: CASSQHRFDEQYF.